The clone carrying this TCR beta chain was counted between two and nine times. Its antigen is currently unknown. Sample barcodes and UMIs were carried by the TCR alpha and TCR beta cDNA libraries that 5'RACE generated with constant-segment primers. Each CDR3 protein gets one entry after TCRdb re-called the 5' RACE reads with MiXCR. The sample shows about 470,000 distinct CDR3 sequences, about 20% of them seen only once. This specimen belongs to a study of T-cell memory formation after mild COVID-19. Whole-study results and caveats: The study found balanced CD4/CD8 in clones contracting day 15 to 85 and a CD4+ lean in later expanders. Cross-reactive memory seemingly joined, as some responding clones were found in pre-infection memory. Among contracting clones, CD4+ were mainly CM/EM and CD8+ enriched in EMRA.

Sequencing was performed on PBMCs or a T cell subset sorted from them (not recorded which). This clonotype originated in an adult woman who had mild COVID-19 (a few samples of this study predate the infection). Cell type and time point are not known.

The CDR3 DNA sequence: TGTGCCAGCGGGTATAGCGGGAGGGCCTCCTACAATGAGCAGTTCTTC. Encoded protein: CASGYSGRASYNEQFF. This chain connects TRBV6-4 to TRBJ2-1, with 11 bases identical to TRBD2. The junction had 6 bases not matched to a gene; V was cut back by 8 bases and J by 0 bases. This CDR3 is built from 16 residues. Germline V gene data show CDR1 as MRHNA and CDR2 as SNTAGT.